This TCR beta chain is drawn from a study of control samples from healthy donors and cancer patients. Sequencing used immunoSEQ multiplex PCR; TCRdb keeps in-frame clones, though not all of them. The table has roughly 130,000 clones, about 95% seen once. This CDR3 spans 14 amino acids. The trim removed 2 bases at V and 4 bases at J, leaving 1 base unmatched. Germline CDR1 reads MNHEY; CDR2 reads SVGAGI. The genes are TRBV6-5 and TRBJ1-5; 8 bases agree with TRBD1. The sequence was collected from a man aged 30-40 years in good health. The sample taken for sequencing was blood. CDR3 coding DNA: TGTGCCAGCAGTTACGGACAGGGAAATCAGCCCCAGCATTTT. This codes for CASSYGQGNQPQHF.